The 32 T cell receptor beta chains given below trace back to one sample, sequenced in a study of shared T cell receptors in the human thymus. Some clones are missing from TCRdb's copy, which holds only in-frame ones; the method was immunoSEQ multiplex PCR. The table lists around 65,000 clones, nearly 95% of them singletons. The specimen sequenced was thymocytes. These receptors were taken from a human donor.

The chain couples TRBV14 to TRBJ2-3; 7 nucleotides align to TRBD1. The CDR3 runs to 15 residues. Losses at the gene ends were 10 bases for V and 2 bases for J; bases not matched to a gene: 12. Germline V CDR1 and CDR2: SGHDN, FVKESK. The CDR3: CANPRDRHYTDTQYF. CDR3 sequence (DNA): TGTGCCAACCCCAGGGACAGACATTACACAGATACGCAGTATTTT.

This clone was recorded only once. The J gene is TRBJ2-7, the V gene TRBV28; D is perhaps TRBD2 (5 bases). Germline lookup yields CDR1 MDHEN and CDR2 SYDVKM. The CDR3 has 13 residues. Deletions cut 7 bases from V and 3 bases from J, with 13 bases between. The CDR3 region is CASMGARLYEQYF. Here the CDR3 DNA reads TGTGCCAGCATGGGAGCAAGACTCTACGAGCAGTACTTC.

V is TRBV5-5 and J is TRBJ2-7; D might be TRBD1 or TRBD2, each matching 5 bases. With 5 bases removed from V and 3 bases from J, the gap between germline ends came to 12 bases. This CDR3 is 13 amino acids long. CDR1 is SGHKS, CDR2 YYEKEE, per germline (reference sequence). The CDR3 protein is CASRPRDGYEQYF. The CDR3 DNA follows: TGTGCCAGCAGACCTCGGGACGGCTACGAGCAGTACTTC.

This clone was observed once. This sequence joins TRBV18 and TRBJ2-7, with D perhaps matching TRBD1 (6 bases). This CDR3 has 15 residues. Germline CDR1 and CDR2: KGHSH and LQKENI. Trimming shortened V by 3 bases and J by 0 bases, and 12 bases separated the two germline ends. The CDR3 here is CASSPNPGHSYEQYF. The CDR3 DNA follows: TGTGCCAGCTCACCGAACCCGGGACACTCCTACGAGCAGTACTTC.

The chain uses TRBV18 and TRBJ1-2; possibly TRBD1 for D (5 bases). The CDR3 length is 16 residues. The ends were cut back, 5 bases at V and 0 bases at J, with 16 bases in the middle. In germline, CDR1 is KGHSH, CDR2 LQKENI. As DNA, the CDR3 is TGTGCCAGCTCAGAAACGGGTGGGGCGTCTAACTATGGCTACACCTTC. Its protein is CASSETGGASNYGYTF.

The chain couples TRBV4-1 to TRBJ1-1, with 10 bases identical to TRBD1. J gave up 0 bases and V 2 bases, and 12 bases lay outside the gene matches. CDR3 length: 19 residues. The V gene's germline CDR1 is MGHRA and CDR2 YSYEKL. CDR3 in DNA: TGCGCCAGCAGCCAAAGGCTATTATGGACAGGGGGGATGAACACTGAAGCTTTCTTT. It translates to CASSQRLLWTGGMNTEAFF.

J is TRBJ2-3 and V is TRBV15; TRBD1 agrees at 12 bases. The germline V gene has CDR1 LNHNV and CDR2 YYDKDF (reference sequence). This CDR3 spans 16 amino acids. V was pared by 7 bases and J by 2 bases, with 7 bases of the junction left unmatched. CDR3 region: CATTHRDRGPTDTQYF. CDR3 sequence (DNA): TGTGCCACCACACACCGGGACAGGGGGCCCACAGATACGCAGTATTTT.

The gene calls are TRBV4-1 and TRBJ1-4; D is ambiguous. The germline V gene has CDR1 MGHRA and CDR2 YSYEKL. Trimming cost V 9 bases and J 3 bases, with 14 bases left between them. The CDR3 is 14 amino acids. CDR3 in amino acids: CASSIGWANEKLFF. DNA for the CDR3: TGCGCCAGTTCCATCGGGTGGGCTAATGAAAAACTGTTTTTT.

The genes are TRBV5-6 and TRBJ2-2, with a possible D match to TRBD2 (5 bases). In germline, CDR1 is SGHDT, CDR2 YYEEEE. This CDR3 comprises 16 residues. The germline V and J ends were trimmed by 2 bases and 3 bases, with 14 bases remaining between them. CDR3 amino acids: CASSLPRGSHTGELFF. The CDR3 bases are TGTGCCAGCAGCTTACCCCGGGGTAGTCACACCGGGGAGCTGTTTTTT.

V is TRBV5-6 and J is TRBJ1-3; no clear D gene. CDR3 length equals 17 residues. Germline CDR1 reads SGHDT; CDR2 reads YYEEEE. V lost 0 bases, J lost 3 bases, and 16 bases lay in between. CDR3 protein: CASSLVDTAAFGNTIYF. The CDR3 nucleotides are TGTGCCAGCAGCTTGGTAGACACAGCGGCCTTTGGAAACACCATATATTTT. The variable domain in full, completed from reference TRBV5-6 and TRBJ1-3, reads DAGVTQSPTHLIKTRGQQVTLRCSPKSGHDTVSWYQQALGQGPQFIFQYYEEEERQRGNFPDRFSGHQFPNYSSELNVNALLLGDSALYLCASSLVDTAAFGNTIYFGEGSWLTVV.

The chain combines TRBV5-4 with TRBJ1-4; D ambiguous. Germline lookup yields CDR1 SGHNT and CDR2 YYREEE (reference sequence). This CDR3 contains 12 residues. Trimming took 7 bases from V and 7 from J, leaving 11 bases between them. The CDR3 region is CASASSGEKLFF. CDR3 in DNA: TGTGCCAGCGCGTCCTCGGGTGAAAAACTGTTTTTT.

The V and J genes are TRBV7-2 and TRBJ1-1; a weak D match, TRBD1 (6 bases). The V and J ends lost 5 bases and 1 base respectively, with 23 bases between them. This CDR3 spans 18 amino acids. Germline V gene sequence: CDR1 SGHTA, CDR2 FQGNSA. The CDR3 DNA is TGTGCCAGCAGCCCGGCTAGGGGGGCAGGGTTCGGGAACACTGAAGCTTTCTTT. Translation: CASSPARGAGFGNTEAFF.

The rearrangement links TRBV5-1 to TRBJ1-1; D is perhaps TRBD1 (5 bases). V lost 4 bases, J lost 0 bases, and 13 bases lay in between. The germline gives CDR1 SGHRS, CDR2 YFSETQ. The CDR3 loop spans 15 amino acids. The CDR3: CASSTLGGMNTEAFF. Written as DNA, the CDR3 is TGCGCCAGCAGCACCCTGGGGGGAATGAACACTGAAGCTTTCTTT.

Here the CDR3 DNA reads TGTGCCAGCAGGCTAGATTATTCGGACCCTACTACTTGGGGCTACACCTTC. Protein: CASRLDYSDPTTWGYTF. V is TRBV5-4 and J is TRBJ1-2; D call uncertain. Per the germline V gene, CDR1 is SGHNT and CDR2 is YYREEE (reference sequence). The germline V and J ends were trimmed by 5 bases and 8 bases, with 28 bases remaining between them. The CDR3 is made up of 17 amino acids. The full variable domain, with the rest looked up from reference TRBV5-4 and TRBJ1-2, is ETGVTQSPTHLIKTRGQQVTLRCSSQSGHNTVSWYQQALGQGPQFIFQYYREEENGRGNFPPRFSGLQFPNYSSELNVNALELDDSALYLCASRLDYSDPTTWGYTFGSGTRLTVV.

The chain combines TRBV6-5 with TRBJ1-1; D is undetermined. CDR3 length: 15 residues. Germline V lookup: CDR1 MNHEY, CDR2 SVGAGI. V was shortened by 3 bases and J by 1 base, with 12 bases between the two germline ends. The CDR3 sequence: CASSYRQTPNTEAFF. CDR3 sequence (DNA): TGTGCCAGCAGTTATAGGCAGACCCCGAACACTGAAGCTTTCTTT.

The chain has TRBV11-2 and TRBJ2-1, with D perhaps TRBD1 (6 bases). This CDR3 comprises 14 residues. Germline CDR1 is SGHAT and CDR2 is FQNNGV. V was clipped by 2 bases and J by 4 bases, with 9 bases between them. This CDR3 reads CASSLSQGYNEQFF. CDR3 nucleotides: TGTGCCAGCAGCTTAAGTCAGGGGTACAATGAGCAGTTCTTC.

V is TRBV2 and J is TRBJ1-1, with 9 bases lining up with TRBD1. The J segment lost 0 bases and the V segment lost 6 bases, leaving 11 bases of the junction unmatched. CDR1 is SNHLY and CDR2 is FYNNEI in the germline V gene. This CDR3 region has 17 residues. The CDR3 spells CASRGCRDRAVNTEAFF. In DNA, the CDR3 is TGTGCCAGCAGGGGGTGCCGGGACAGGGCGGTGAACACTGAAGCTTTCTTT.

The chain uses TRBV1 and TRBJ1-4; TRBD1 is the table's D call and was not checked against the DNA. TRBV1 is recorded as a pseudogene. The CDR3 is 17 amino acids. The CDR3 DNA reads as TGCACCAGCAGAAGACAGGGGGCGAATCGGCGGGGTGAAAAACTGTTTTTT. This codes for CTSRRQGANRRGEKLFF.

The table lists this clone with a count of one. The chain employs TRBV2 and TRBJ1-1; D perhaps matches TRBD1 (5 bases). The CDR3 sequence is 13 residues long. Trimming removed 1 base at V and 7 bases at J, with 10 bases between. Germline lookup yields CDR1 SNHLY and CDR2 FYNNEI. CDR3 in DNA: TGTGCCAGCAGTGAAGGGTGGGGCAGTGAAGCTTTCTTT. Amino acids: CASSEGWGSEAFF.

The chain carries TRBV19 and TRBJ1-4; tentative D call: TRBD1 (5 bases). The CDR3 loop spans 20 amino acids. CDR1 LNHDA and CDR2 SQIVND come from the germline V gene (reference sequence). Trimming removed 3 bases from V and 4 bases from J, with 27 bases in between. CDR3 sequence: CASSIVSGLDRTNDNEKLFF. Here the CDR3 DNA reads TGTGCCAGTAGTATTGTTTCCGGGTTAGACAGAACTAATGATAATGAAAAACTGTTTTTT.

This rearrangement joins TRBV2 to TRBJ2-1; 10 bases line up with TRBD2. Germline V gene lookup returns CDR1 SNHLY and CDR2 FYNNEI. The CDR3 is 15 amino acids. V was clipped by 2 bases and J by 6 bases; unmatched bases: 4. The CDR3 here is CASSETSGVPNEQFF. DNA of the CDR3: TGTGCCAGCAGTGAAACTAGCGGGGTACCCAATGAGCAGTTCTTC.

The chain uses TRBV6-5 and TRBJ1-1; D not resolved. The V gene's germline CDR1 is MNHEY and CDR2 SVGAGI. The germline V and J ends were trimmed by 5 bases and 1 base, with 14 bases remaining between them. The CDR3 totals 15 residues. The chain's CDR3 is CASSLRGFPNTEAFF. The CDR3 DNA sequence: TGTGCCAGCAGTCTCCGGGGTTTCCCGAACACTGAAGCTTTCTTT.

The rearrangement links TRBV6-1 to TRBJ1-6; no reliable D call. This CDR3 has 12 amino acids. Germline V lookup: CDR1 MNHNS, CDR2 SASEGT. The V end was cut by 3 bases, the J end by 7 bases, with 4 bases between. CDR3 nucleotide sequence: TGTGCCAGCAGTGACAGGAATTCACCCCTCCACTTT. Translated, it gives CASSDRNSPLHF.

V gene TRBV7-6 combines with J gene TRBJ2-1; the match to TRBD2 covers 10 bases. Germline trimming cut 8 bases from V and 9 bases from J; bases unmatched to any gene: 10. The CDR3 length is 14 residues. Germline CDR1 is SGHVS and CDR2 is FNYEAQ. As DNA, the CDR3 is TGTGCCAGCGGTCAAGCGGGGGGGCAGGGTGAGCAGTTCTTC. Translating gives CASGQAGGQGEQFF. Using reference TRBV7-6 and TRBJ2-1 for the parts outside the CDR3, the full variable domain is GAGVSQSPRYKVTKRGQDVALRCDPISGHVSLYWYRQALGQGPEFLTYFNYEAQQDKSGLPNDRFSAERPEGSISTLTIQRTEQRDSAMYRCASGQAGGQGEQFFGPGTRLTVL.

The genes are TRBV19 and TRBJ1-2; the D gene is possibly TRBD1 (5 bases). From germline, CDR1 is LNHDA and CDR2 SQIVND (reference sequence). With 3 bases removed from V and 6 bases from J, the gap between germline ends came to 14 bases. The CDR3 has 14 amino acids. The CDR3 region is CASSMRGEGDGYTF. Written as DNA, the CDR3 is TGTGCCAGTAGTATGAGGGGAGAGGGAGATGGCTACACCTTC.

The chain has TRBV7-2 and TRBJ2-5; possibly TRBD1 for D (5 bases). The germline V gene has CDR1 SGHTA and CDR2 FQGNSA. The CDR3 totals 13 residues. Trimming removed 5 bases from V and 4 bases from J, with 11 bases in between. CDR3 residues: CASSPARGETQYF. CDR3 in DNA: TGTGCCAGCAGCCCGGCTAGGGGAGAGACCCAGTACTTC. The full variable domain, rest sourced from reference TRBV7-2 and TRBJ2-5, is GAGVSQSPSNKVTEKGKDVELRCDPISGHTALYWYRQSLGQGLEFLIYFQGNSAPDKSGLPSDRFSAERTGGSVSTLTIQRTQQEDSAVYLCASSPARGETQYFGPGTRLLVL.

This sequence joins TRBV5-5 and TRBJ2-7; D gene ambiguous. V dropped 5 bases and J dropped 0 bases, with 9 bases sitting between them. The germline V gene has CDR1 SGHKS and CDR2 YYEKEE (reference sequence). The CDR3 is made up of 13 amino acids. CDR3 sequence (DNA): TGTGCCAGCAGGCCCCACATCTCCTACGAGCAGTACTTC. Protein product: CASRPHISYEQYF.

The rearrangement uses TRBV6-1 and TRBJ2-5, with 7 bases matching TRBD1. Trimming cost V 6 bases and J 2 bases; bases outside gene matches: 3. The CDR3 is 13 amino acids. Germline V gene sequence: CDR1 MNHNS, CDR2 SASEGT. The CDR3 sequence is CASRRQGQETQYF. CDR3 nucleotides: TGTGCCAGCAGAAGACAGGGTCAAGAGACCCAGTACTTC.

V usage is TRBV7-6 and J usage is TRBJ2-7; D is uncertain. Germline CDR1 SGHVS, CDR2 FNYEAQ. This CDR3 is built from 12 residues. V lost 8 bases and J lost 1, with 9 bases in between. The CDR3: CASGSDSYEQYF. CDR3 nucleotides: TGTGCCAGCGGATCCGATTCCTACGAGCAGTACTTC.

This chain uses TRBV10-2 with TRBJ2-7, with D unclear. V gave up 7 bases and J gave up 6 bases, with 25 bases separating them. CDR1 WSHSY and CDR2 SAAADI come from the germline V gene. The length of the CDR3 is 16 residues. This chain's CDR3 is CASTSYAALPPIEQYF. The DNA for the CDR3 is TGCGCCAGCACTTCTTACGCTGCTCTTCCTCCGATCGAGCAGTACTTC.

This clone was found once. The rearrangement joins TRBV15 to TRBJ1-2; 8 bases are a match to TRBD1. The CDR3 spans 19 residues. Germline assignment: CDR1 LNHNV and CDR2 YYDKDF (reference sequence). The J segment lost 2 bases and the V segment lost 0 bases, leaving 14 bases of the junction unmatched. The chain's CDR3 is CATSRERSQSHRGNYGYTF. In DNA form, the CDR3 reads TGTGCCACCAGCAGAGAGAGGAGTCAGAGCCACAGGGGGAACTATGGCTACACCTTC.

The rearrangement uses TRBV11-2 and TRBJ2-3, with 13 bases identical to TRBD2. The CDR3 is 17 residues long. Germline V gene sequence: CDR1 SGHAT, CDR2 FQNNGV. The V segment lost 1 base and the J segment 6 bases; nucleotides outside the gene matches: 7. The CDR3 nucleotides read TGTGCCAGCAGCTTAGGACTAGCGGGGGGCCGTAGGGATACGCAGTATTTT. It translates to CASSLGLAGGRRDTQYF.